The clone carrying this T cell receptor (beta chain) was detected only a few times. Its antigen is as yet unknown. This entry is derived from a study of immune cell composition in non-small cell lung cancer. Study details: Most cases were lung adenocarcinoma or squamous cell carcinoma. Study-wide results and caveats: Clones >0.5% enriched in tumour were rarer in adenocarcinoma (about 35%) than squamous (about 80%). It was not proven that tumour-reactive clones equal dominant tumour-associated clones.

Normal lung was sampled as far from the tumour as possible, at least 3 cm. Template was genomic DNA from frozen, unsorted single-cell suspensions. The table came from immunoSEQ multiplex PCR; TCRdb's copy has only in-frame clones and leaves some out. Seen here are fewer than 2,000 clones, 72% observed once, and the top ten hold around 8.5%. This CDR3 contains 11 residues. Per germline, CDR1 SQVTM and CDR2 ANQGSEA. The source is a human donor with non-small cell lung cancer. This rearrangement joins TRBV29-1 to TRBJ1-1; unclear D gene. Material: non-adjacent lung tissue. The DNA for the CDR3 is TGCAGTGGGGAGGGAGACACTGAAGCTTTCTTT. It encodes CSGEGDTEAFF.